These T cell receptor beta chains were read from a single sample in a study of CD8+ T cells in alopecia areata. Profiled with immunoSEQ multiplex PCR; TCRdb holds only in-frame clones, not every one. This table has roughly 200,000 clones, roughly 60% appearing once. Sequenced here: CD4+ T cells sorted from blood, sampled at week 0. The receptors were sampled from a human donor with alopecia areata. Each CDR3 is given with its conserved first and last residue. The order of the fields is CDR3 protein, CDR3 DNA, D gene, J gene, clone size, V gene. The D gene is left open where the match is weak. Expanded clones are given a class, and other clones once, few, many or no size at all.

CSVPPGHTLLGDTQYF	TGCAGCGTTCCCCCGGGACACACCCTCTTAGGAGATACGCAGTATTTT	.	TRBJ2-3	.	TRBV29-1
CASSPHLGQGLNTEAFF	TGTGCCAGCAGTCCTCATCTCGGACAGGGGCTGAACACTGAAGCTTTCTTT	TRBD1	TRBJ1-1	.	TRBV25-1
CASSLASGTTDNEQFF	TGTGCCAGCAGCTTAGCTAGCGGGACTACTGACAATGAGCAGTTCTTC	TRBD2	TRBJ2-1	.	TRBV7-2
CASSFYPNGNQPQHF	TGTGCCAGCAGCTTTTACCCGAATGGCAATCAGCCCCAGCATTTT	.	TRBJ1-5	.	TRBV7-2
CSVGQFNTGELFF	TGCAGCGTTGGACAGTTTAACACCGGGGAGCTGTTTTTT	.	TRBJ2-2	.	TRBV29-1
CASSLGLGEKLFF	TGTGCCAGCAGCTTAGGGCTTGGGGAAAAACTGTTTTTT	.	TRBJ1-4	few	TRBV7-9
CASSDQVGEQFF	TGCGCCAGCAGCGACCAAGTGGGTGAGCAGTTCTTC	.	TRBJ2-1	few	TRBV5-1
CAWSSDTDTQYF	TGTGCCTGGAGCAGCGACACAGATACGCAGTATTTT	.	TRBJ2-3	.	TRBV30
CSVVALQGIKEAFF	TGCAGCGTTGTAGCACTACAGGGGATTAAGGAAGCTTTCTTT	TRBD1	TRBJ1-1	.	TRBV29-1
CAWSSIGGQNQPQHF	TGTGCCTGGAGTAGTATAGGGGGTCAAAATCAGCCCCAGCATTTT	.	TRBJ1-5	.	TRBV30
CSSGLPLSGTQYF	TGCAGCTCGGGTCTCCCCCTGTCGGGTACGCAGTATTTT	.	TRBJ2-3	few	TRBV29-1
CATSRETRDRANGYTF	TGTGCCACCAGCAGAGAAACCCGGGACAGGGCTAATGGCTACACCTTC	TRBD1	TRBJ1-2	.	TRBV15
CAWRGQGRAEAFF	TGTGCCTGGAGAGGACAGGGGAGAGCTGAAGCTTTCTTT	TRBD1	TRBJ1-1	.	TRBV30
CASSSHRYNEQFF	TGTGCCAGTAGTTCGCACAGGTACAATGAGCAGTTCTTC	.	TRBJ2-1	.	TRBV19
CAWKEGIYGYTF	TGTGCCTGGAAGGAGGGGATTTATGGCTACACCTTC	.	TRBJ1-2	.	TRBV30
CAWSVGGAFTDTQYF	TGTGCCTGGAGTGTAGGGGGGGCTTTCACAGATACGCAGTATTTT	.	TRBJ2-3	.	TRBV30
CSARAISPSYEQYF	TGCAGCGCCCGGGCCATTTCGCCCTCCTACGAGCAGTACTTC	.	TRBJ2-7	.	TRBV29-1
CASSEGNGEDTEAFF	TGTGCCAGCAGTGAAGGGAATGGGGAGGACACTGAAGCTTTCTTT	.	TRBJ1-1	.	TRBV2
CAWNRGTANTEAFF	TGTGCCTGGAACAGAGGGACGGCGAACACTGAAGCTTTCTTT	.	TRBJ1-1	.	TRBV30
CASSLIETGRTEAFF	TGTGCCAGCAGCTTAATCGAAACAGGCCGCACTGAAGCTTTCTTT	.	TRBJ1-1	.	TRBV7-6
CASSEQDRDYGYTF	TGCGCCAGCAGCGAACAGGACAGGGACTATGGCTACACCTTC	TRBD1	TRBJ1-2	once	TRBV4-1
CASSQDRDRGPETQYF	TGCGCCAGCAGCCAAGATAGGGACAGGGGGCCGGAGACCCAGTACTTC	TRBD1	TRBJ2-5	.	TRBV4-1
CASSVDGGKTDIQYF	TGTGCCAGCAGCGTAGACGGGGGCAAGACGGACATTCAGTACTTC	.	TRBJ2-4	.	TRBV9
CASSLPGQNYEQYF	TGCGCCAGCAGCTTGCCGGGACAGAACTACGAGCAGTACTTC	TRBD1	TRBJ2-7	.	TRBV5-1
CATSWGGPYEQYF	TGCGCCACATCTTGGGGGGGGCCCTACGAGCAGTACTTC	.	TRBJ2-7	.	TRBV23-1
CASSLAGGNTEAFF	TGCGCCAGCAGCTTGGCCGGAGGGAATACTGAAGCTTTCTTT	.	TRBJ1-1	few	TRBV5-1
CASSTTGTGSYEQYF	TGTGCCAGTAGTACTACCGGGACAGGGTCCTACGAGCAGTACTTC	TRBD1	TRBJ2-7	few	TRBV19
CSVVSPRVKDTEAFF	TGCAGCGTTGTTTCGCCGCGGGTGAAAGACACTGAAGCTTTCTTT	.	TRBJ1-1	.	TRBV29-1
CASSARTGAYEQYF	TGTGCCAGCAGCGCTCGGACAGGGGCCTACGAGCAGTACTTC	TRBD1	TRBJ2-7	.	TRBV9
CASSSSAGTRPNEQYF	TGTGCCAGCAGTTCTTCCGCCGGGACTAGGCCTAACGAGCAGTACTTC	TRBD2	TRBJ2-7	.	TRBV27
CASSLDIPSPLHF	TGCGCCAGCAGCTTGGACATCCCGTCACCCCTCCACTTT	.	TRBJ1-6	.	TRBV5-1